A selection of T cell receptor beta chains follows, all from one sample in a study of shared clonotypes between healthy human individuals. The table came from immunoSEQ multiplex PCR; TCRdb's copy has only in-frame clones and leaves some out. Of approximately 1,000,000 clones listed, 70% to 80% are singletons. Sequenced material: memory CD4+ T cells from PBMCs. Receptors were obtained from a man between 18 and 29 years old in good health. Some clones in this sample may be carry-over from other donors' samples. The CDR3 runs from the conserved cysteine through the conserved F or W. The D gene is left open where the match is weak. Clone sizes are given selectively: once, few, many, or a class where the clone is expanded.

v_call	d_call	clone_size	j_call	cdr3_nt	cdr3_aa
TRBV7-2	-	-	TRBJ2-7	TGTGCCAGCAGCTTATCATCTGGCTCCTACGAGCAGTACTTC	CASSLSSGSYEQYF
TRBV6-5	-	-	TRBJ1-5	TGTGCCAGCAGTTACTCGTGGGAGGGGAATCAGCCCCAGCATTTT	CASSYSWEGNQPQHF
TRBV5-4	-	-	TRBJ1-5	TGTGCCAGCAGCTTTGGAGGAACTAGCAATCAGCCCCAGCATTTT	CASSFGGTSNQPQHF
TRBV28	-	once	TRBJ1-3	TGTGCCAGCAGTCTGCCCGGACCGCTTATAAACACCATATATTTT	CASSLPGPLINTIYF
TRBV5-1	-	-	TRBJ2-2	TGCGCCAGCTTTCGGGCGGAGAACACCGGGGAGCTGTTTTTT	CASFRAENTGELFF
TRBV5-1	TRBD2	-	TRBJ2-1	TGCGCCAGCAGCCTGGGGACTAGCGGGAGCCACAATGAGCAGTTCTTC	CASSLGTSGSHNEQFF
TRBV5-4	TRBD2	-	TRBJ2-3	TGTGCCAGCAGCTTGAGCGGCGGGAGGGCTGATACGCAGTATTTT	CASSLSGGRADTQYF
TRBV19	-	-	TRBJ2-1	TGTGCCAGTAGTACAGATGTCTCCGGCTGGCGGCTAGGCTCCTACAATGAGCAGTTCTTC	CASSTDVSGWRLGSYNEQFF
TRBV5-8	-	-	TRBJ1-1	TGTGCCAGCAGCTTGGTGGGGGCCCCCTCTGTAGCTTTCTTT	CASSLVGAPSVAFF
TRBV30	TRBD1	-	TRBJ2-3	TGTGCCTGGAGCCATCGGACAGGGGGCACAGATACGCAGTATTTT	CAWSHRTGGTDTQYF
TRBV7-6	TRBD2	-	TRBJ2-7	TGTGCCAGCAGCCCGACTAGCGGGAACGGAGAGCAGTACTTC	CASSPTSGNGEQYF
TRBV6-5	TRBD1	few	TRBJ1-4	TGTGCCAGCAGTAGCCCGAAGACAGGGAATGAAAAACTGTTTTTT	CASSSPKTGNEKLFF
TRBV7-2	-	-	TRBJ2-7	TGTGCCAGCAGCTTAAGGGCGGGTGGAGGCTACGAGCAGTACTTC	CASSLRAGGGYEQYF
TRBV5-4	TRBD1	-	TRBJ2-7	TGTGCCAGCAGCAGAACGGGACAGGGGGCCTACGAGCAGTACTTC	CASSRTGQGAYEQYF
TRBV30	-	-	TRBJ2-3	TGTGCCTGGAGTGTAGGCAGGGTTGGCACAGATACGCAGTATTTT	CAWSVGRVGTDTQYF
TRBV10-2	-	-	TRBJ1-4	TGCGCCAGCAGGAGGGGGTTAGATGAAAAACTGTTTTTT	CASRRGLDEKLFF
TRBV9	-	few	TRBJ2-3	TGTGCCAGCAGCCCCCAAAGGAGAACCACAGATACGCAGTATTTT	CASSPQRRTTDTQYF
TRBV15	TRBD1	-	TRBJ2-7	TGTGCCACCAGCAGAGATCATTGGACAGGGGAAGGGTACGAGCAGTACTTC	CATSRDHWTGEGYEQYF
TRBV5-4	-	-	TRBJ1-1	TGTGCCAGCACCCGGTACCGCGGCACTGAAGCTTTCTTT	CASTRYRGTEAFF
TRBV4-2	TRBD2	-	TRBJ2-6	TGTGCCAGCAGCCAAGATAGAGGCCTAGCGGGCCCCCCTGGGGCCAACGTCCTGACTTTC	CASSQDRGLAGPPGANVLTF
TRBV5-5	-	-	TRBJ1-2	TGTGCCAGCAGCCGTAGACAGTGGGGCTACACCTTC	CASSRRQWGYTF
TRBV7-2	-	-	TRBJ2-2	TGTGCCAGCAGCTTAGCCGGCGCGAACACCGGGGAGCTGTTTTTT	CASSLAGANTGELFF
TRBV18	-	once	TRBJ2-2	TGTGCCAGCTCACCAGCTGTAGAGGGGAACACCGGGGAGCTGTTTTTT	CASSPAVEGNTGELFF
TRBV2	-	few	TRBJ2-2	TGTGCCAGCAAGGTGGAGATGAACACCGGGGAGCTGTTTTTT	CASKVEMNTGELFF
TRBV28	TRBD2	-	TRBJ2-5	TGTGCCAGCAGTTCAGGACTAGCCGGGGAGACCCAGTACTTC	CASSSGLAGETQYF
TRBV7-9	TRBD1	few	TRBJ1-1	TGTGCCAGCAGCTCTTCCGGGACAGATGAAGCTTTCTTT	CASSSSGTDEAFF
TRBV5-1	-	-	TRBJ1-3	TGCGCCAGCAGCCTAAGCACCGGGATGAGCTCTGGAAACACCATATATTTT	CASSLSTGMSSGNTIYF
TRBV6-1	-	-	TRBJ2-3	TGTGCCAGCGGTGCCGGGGCCCCTGGCACAGATACGCAGTATTTT	CASGAGAPGTDTQYF
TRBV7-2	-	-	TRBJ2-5	TGTGCCAGCAGCTATTTAGAAGGGACCCAGTACTTC	CASSYLEGTQYF
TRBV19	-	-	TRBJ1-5	TGTGCCAGTAGTATAGGGGGCGGGTTAGGCAATCAGCCCCAGCATTTT	CASSIGGGLGNQPQHF
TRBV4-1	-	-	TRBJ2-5	TGCGCCAGCAGCCAAGGGTCAAGGCCCCCGGAGACCCAGTACTTC	CASSQGSRPPETQYF
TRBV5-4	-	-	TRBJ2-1	TGTGCCAGCAGCTTGGCGGTAGCCGGAAGGTACAATGAGCAGTTCTTC	CASSLAVAGRYNEQFF
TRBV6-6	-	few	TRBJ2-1	TGTGCCAGCAGTTACTCGAACCCAAACAATGAGCAGTTCTTC	CASSYSNPNNEQFF
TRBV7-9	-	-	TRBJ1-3	TGTGCCAGCAGCTCGCTCGGACGGGGAAACACCATATATTTT	CASSSLGRGNTIYF
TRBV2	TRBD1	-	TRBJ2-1	TGTGCCAGCAGTGACGGACAGGCCCTTTACAATGAGCAGTTCTTC	CASSDGQALYNEQFF
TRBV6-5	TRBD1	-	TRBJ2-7	TGTGCCAGCAGTTTTATACCGGGACAGGGCATGGGGGAGCAGTACTTC	CASSFIPGQGMGEQYF
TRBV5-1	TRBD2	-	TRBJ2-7	TGCGCCAGCAGCCCCGGGACTAGCGGGAGTAAGGAGCAGTACTTC	CASSPGTSGSKEQYF
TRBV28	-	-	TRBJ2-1	TGTGCCAGCAGGAAACCCCAGGGATACAATGAGCAGTTCTTC	CASRKPQGYNEQFF
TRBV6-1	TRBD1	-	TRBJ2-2	TGTGCCAGCAGCGGACAGGGCCCCACCGGGGAGCTGTTTTTT	CASSGQGPTGELFF
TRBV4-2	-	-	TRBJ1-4	TGTGCCAGCAGCCAAGCGGGAAAACTGTTTTTT	CASSQAGKLFF
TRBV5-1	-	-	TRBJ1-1	TGCGCCAGCAGCTTGACAGGGCGGGGTATGAACACTGAAGCTTTCTTT	CASSLTGRGMNTEAFF
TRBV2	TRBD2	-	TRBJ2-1	TGTGCCAGCAGTGTACAGACTAGCGGGAGGGCCGGGTTCTTC	CASSVQTSGRAGFF
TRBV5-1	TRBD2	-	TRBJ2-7	TGCGCCAGCAGCTCCGGAGAGCGGGAGGTCTACGAGCAGTACTTC	CASSSGEREVYEQYF
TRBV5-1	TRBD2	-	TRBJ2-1	TGCGCCAGCACCATGACTAGCGCGGTCTCCTACAATGAGCAGTTCTTC	CASTMTSAVSYNEQFF
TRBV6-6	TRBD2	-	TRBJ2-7	TGTGCCAGCAGTCCCGGGACTAATACCTACGAGCAGTACTTC	CASSPGTNTYEQYF
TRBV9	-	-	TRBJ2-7	TGTGCCAGCAGCGTAGCTGCACCCTCCGAGCAGTACTTC	CASSVAAPSEQYF
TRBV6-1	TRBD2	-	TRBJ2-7	TGTGCCAGCAGTGAAGCGCTAGCGGCCAGCTCCTACGAGCAGTACTTC	CASSEALAASSYEQYF